This entry is about one TCR beta chain. Germline CDR1 reads SGHRS; CDR2 reads YFSETQ. The trim removed 4 bases at V and 2 bases at J, leaving 6 bases unmatched. The CDR3 is 15 amino acids. These data belong to a study of T cells in Graves' hyperthyroidism and ophthalmopathy. Amplification of TCR beta CDR3 regions used RNA as the template. With the HTBI primer set, the TCR CDR3 went through a first round of RT-PCR. In TCRdb, the multiplex PCR reads were re-called with MiXCR into one record per CDR3 protein. This sample yields a few hundred thousand distinct CDR3 sequences, of which 15% are seen a single time; about 30% belongs to the top ten. Pregnant or lactating patients were excluded, as were those with uncontrolled infection or other autoimmune disease.

The receptor was isolated from a woman aged 25 to 39 with Graves' hyperthyroidism. The rearrangement links TRBV5-1 to TRBJ1-1; 9 positions agree with TRBD1. Sequenced input: blood. CDR3 region: CASSQQGAGNTEAFF. The CDR3 bases are TGCGCCAGCAGCCAACAGGGGGCGGGTAACACTGAAGCTTTCTTT.